The present T cell receptor beta chain was sequenced within a study of OX40 agonist ivuxolimab in advanced cancers. Across the study: Patients received ivuxolimab, an intravenous treatment, every 2 weeks at 0.01 to 10 mg/kg. Patients were 65% to 85% male with ages roughly 23 to 79, mean approximately 62.

Germline loops: CDR1 MNHEY, CDR2 SMNVEV (reference sequence). There are 15 residues in the CDR3. The V end lost 2 bases, the J end lost 6 bases, and 13 bases lay between the germline ends. This clone appeared a single time. Measured with immunoSEQ multiplex PCR; TCRdb has only the in-frame clones, and not every one. The repertoire holds tens of thousands of clones, with 70% to 90% as singletons. The rearrangement joins TRBV27 to TRBJ2-2, with D perhaps TRBD2 (5 bases). Here the sequenced sample was CD4+ or CD8+ T cells sorted from blood, taken in a trial of the OX40 agonist ivuxolimab. The clonotype comes from an adult with an advanced solid tumor such as melanoma, head and neck, liver or kidney cancer. The CDR3 loop reads CASSLQLVGAGELFF. For the CDR3, the DNA is TGTGCCAGCAGTTTACAGCTGGTCGGGGCCGGGGAGCTGTTTTTT.